Listed here are 31 T cell receptor beta chains from one sample, sequenced in a study of beta chain features in type 1 diabetes. Of the isolated RNA, all was reverse transcribed, and so the sequenced material was expressed TCRB transcripts. Generated by immunoSEQ multiplex PCR, the TCRdb table keeps only in-frame clones and is missing some. The table has 150,000 to 190,000 clones, around 8.5% seen once. The source material was central memory CD4+ T cells from blood. Receptors were obtained from a man between 18 and 35 years old in good health.

This clone has a handful of counts. The rearrangement links TRBV7-9 to TRBJ2-2, with D possibly matching TRBD1 (7 bases). CDR1 is SEHNR and CDR2 is FQNEAQ in the germline V gene (reference sequence). V lost 5 bases and J lost 8, with 12 bases in between. The CDR3 covers 13 residues. The DNA of the CDR3 is TGTGCCAGCAGCGCAGGGGGGTCAGGGGAGCTGTTTTTT. Its protein is CASSAGGSGELFF.

The gene calls are TRBV28 and TRBJ1-1; tentatively, D is TRBD1 (5 bases). This CDR3 has 12 amino acids. Germline V gene lookup returns CDR1 MDHEN and CDR2 SYDVKM. The CDR3 protein is CATEGPNTEAFF. The CDR3 coding sequence is TGTGCTACGGAGGGACCGAACACTGAAGCTTTCTTT. Drawing the rest from reference TRBV28 and TRBJ1-1, the complete variable domain is DVKVTQSSRYLVKRTGEKVFLECVQDMDHENMFWYRQDPGLGLRLIYFSYDVKMKEKGDIPEGYSVSREKKERFSLILESASTNQTSMYLCATEGPNTEAFFGQGTRLTVV.

The chain is built from TRBV4-2 and TRBJ2-2; weak D call: TRBD2 (6 bases). This CDR3 is built from 18 residues. Trimming left V 0 bases short and J 0 bases short, with 14 bases between. Looked up from germline, CDR1 is LGHNA and CDR2 is YNFKEQ. CDR3 region: CASSQDNEGGSNTGELFF. The CDR3 nucleotides read TGTGCCAGCAGCCAAGATAACGAGGGAGGATCGAACACCGGGGAGCTGTTTTTT.

The CDR3: CASSFLADSNYGYTF. As DNA, the CDR3 is TGTGCCAGCAGTTTTCTAGCAGATTCTAACTATGGCTACACCTTC. V is TRBV7-2 and J is TRBJ1-2, with D unresolved. Trimming left V 6 bases short and J 0 bases short, with 14 bases between. This CDR3 is 15 amino acids long. Germline V lookup: CDR1 SGHTA, CDR2 FQGNSA.

The chain has TRBV6-1 and TRBJ2-1, with TRBD2 identical over 7 bases. V was clipped by 2 bases and J by 0 bases; unmatched bases: 10. The CDR3 runs to 18 residues. Germline CDR1 reads MNHNS; CDR2 reads SASEGT. CDR3 bases: TGTGCCAGCAGTGAATTCGGGACTACCCGAAGCTCCTACAATGAGCAGTTCTTC. Its protein product is CASSEFGTTRSSYNEQFF.

The chain couples TRBV12-5 to TRBJ2-1; TRBD2 agrees at 12 bases. Germline V CDR1 and CDR2: LGHNT, FRNRAP. This CDR3 is 16 amino acids long. V shed 1 base and J 7 bases; nucleotides not matched to a gene: 5. In DNA, the CDR3 is TGTGCTAGTGGTTTGGGCCGACTAGCGGGGGTTAATGAGCAGTTCTTC. Translated, it gives CASGLGRLAGVNEQFF. Full variable domain (remainder filled in from reference TRBV12-5 and TRBJ2-1): DARVTQTPRHKVTEMGQEVTMRCQPILGHNTVFWYRQTMMQGLELLAYFRNRAPLDDSGMPKDRFSAEMPDATLATLKIQPSEPRDSAVYFCASGLGRLAGVNEQFFGPGTRLTVL.

This chain links TRBV16 with TRBJ2-1; a weak D match, TRBD1 (5 bases). The CDR3 extends over 14 amino acids. Trimming cost V 4 bases and J 1 base, with 8 bases left between them. CDR1 and CDR2 from the germline V gene are KGHSY and FQNENV. The CDR3 is CASSRAGSYNEQFF. In nucleotides, the CDR3 is TGTGCCAGCAGCCGGGCAGGGTCCTACAATGAGCAGTTCTTC.

This clone was detected only a few times. This chain uses TRBV7-6 with TRBJ1-4; the D gene is possibly TRBD1 (5 bases). Germline CDR1 and CDR2: SGHVS and FNYEAQ. This CDR3 comprises 16 residues. The V end lost 4 bases, the J end lost 4 bases, and 16 bases lay between the germline ends. The DNA of the CDR3 is TGTGCCAGCAGCTCCTCTTCAGTCGGACATAATGAAAAACTGTTTTTT. Protein: CASSSSSVGHNEKLFF.

DNA of the CDR3: TGTGCCAGCAGCCGCCCCACAGGGATGGGCGAGCAGTACTTC. It yields the protein CASSRPTGMGEQYF. The chain combines TRBV7-6 with TRBJ2-7; possibly TRBD1 for D (6 bases). There are 14 residues in the CDR3. The V gene's germline CDR1 is SGHVS and CDR2 FNYEAQ. V was shortened by 5 bases and J by 6 bases, with 17 bases between the two germline ends. The full variable domain, in which reference TRBV7-6 and TRBJ2-7 provide the parts outside the CDR3, is GAGVSQSPRYKVTKRGQDVALRCDPISGHVSLYWYRQALGQGPEFLTYFNYEAQQDKSGLPNDRFSAERPEGSISTLTIQRTEQRDSAMYRCASSRPTGMGEQYFGPGTRLTVT.

This clone was seen only a few times. The chain has TRBV30 and TRBJ2-1, with TRBD2 identical over 8 bases. V trimming: 2 bases; J trimming: 9 bases; junction bases outside the gene matches: 0. This CDR3 region has 11 residues. Germline CDR1 and CDR2: GTSNPN and SVGIG (reference sequence). The CDR3 loop reads CAWSRGGEQFF. As DNA, the CDR3 is TGTGCCTGGAGTCGGGGGGGTGAGCAGTTCTTC. Full variable domain (rest looked up from reference TRBV30 and TRBJ2-1): SQTIHQWPATLVQPVGSPLSLECTVEGTSNPNLYWYRQAAGRGLQLLFYSVGIGQISSEVPQNLSASRPQDRQFILSSKKLLLSDSGFYLCAWSRGGEQFFGPGTRLTVL.

In its sample, this clone was seen many times. The chain couples TRBV10-3 to TRBJ1-5; D unclear. This CDR3 has 14 amino acids. V was shortened by 3 bases and J by 5 bases, with 11 bases between the two germline ends. Germline V gene data show CDR1 as ENHRY and CDR2 as SYGVKD. The CDR3 nucleotides read TGTGCCATCAGTGAAGTAGAGCGTGATCAGCCCCAGCATTTT. Translating it yields CAISEVERDQPQHF.

The sample holds a few counts of this clone. The chain links TRBV6-6 to TRBJ2-1, with TRBD2 matching 12 bases. Unmatched junction bases numbered 10, after V lost 5 bases and J lost 8 bases. The length of the CDR3 is 16 residues. Germline CDR1 reads MNHNY; CDR2 reads SVGAGI (reference sequence). This CDR3 reads CASSTGRLAGAYEQFF. CDR3 bases: TGTGCCAGCAGTACCGGACGACTAGCGGGAGCTTATGAGCAGTTCTTC.

This clone was observed many times. The chain is built from TRBV7-9 and TRBJ1-1; TRBD1 might be the D (5 bases). Deletions cut 4 bases from V and 8 bases from J, with 8 bases between. This CDR3 spans 11 amino acids. The V gene's germline CDR1 is SEHNR and CDR2 FQNEAQ (reference sequence). The CDR3: CASSYDSEAFF. The CDR3 region has the DNA TGTGCCAGCAGCTACGACAGCGAAGCTTTCTTT.

This chain joins TRBV11-2 and TRBJ2-7, with D possibly being TRBD1 (5 bases). The CDR3 is made up of 14 amino acids. V lost 5 bases and J lost 0, with 11 bases in between. From germline, CDR1 is SGHAT and CDR2 FQNNGV. CDR3 residues: CASSLGHSSYEQYF. The CDR3 DNA follows: TGTGCCAGCAGCCTTGGACACAGCTCCTACGAGCAGTACTTC.

This clone was counted a few times. This chain links TRBV5-1 with TRBJ2-3; the match to TRBD1 covers 7 bases. The CDR3 has 15 amino acids. CDR1 and CDR2 from the germline V gene are SGHRS and YFSETQ. Germline trimming cut 4 bases from V and 2 bases from J; bases unmatched to any gene: 7. CDR3 in amino acids: CASSAGGHITDTQYF. For the CDR3, the DNA is TGCGCCAGCAGCGCAGGGGGACACATCACAGATACGCAGTATTTT. The full variable domain, rest sourced from reference TRBV5-1 and TRBJ2-3, is KAGVTQTPRYLIKTRGQQVTLSCSPISGHRSVSWYQQTPGQGLQFLFEYFSETQRNKGNFPGRFSGRQFSNSRSEMNVSTLELGDSALYLCASSAGGHITDTQYFGPGTRLTVL.

The CDR3 spells CASSPMTVGYGYTF. CDR3 DNA sequence: TGTGCCAGCAGCCCGATGACAGTTGGCTATGGCTACACCTTC. This chain uses TRBV11-1 with TRBJ1-2, with a tentative D call TRBD1 (5 bases). Germline CDR1 and CDR2: SGHAT and FQDESV (reference sequence). V shed 5 bases and J shed 4 bases, with 14 bases lying between them. CDR3 length: 14 amino acids.

This clone has a count of ten or more. The chain couples TRBV14 to TRBJ2-7; D possibly corresponds to TRBD2 (6 bases). Looked up from germline, CDR1 is SGHDN and CDR2 is FVKESK. The CDR3 consists of 13 residues. V shed 4 bases and J shed 5 bases, with 12 bases lying between them. CDR3 coding DNA: TGTGCCAGCAGCCTCACGGGGGTCGACGAGCAGTACTTC. It yields the protein CASSLTGVDEQYF.

This clone was seen more than once but under ten times. The V and J genes are TRBV7-2 and TRBJ2-7; 8 nucleotides agree with TRBD1. From germline, CDR1 is SGHTA and CDR2 FQGNSA. The V and J ends lost 4 bases and 1 base, in that order; junction bases with no gene match: 6. This CDR3 is built from 15 residues. CDR3 amino acids: CASSWGTGFSYEQYF. DNA of the CDR3: TGTGCCAGCAGCTGGGGGACAGGATTTTCCTACGAGCAGTACTTC.

This clone was observed at least ten times. The chain recombines TRBV7-9 with TRBJ1-1; maybe TRBD1 (5 bases). The CDR3 is 13 amino acids. Looked up from germline, CDR1 is SEHNR and CDR2 is FQNEAQ (reference sequence). V lost 6 bases and J 1 base, leaving 9 bases between the germline ends. This CDR3 reads CASSGQGNTEAFF. The CDR3 DNA is TGTGCCAGCAGTGGACAAGGGAACACTGAAGCTTTCTTT.

This clone came up a few times. The V gene is TRBV19, the J gene TRBJ2-1; D unclear. The CDR3 is made up of 11 amino acids. Trimming removed 9 bases at V and 1 base at J, with 4 bases between. From germline, CDR1 is LNHDA and CDR2 SQIVND (reference sequence). The CDR3 loop is CASNSYNEQFF. The CDR3 DNA reads as TGTGCCAGCAATTCCTACAATGAGCAGTTCTTC.

This clone has only a few counts. V gene TRBV5-4 combines with J gene TRBJ1-6; D gene ambiguous. Germline assignment: CDR1 SGHNT and CDR2 YYREEE (reference sequence). The V end lost 1 base, the J end lost 7 bases, and 12 bases lay between the germline ends. The length of the CDR3 is 15 residues. CDR3 loop: CASSLKEGWNSPLHF. The CDR3 bases are TGTGCCAGCAGCTTGAAGGAGGGCTGGAATTCACCCCTCCACTTT.

This clone has just a few counts. V and J are TRBV4-1 and TRBJ2-1; TRBD2 agrees at 14 bases. Germline CDR1 MGHRA, CDR2 YSYEKL. This CDR3 has 18 amino acids. The J segment lost 1 base and the V segment lost 5 bases, leaving 7 bases of the junction unmatched. The CDR3, as DNA: TGCGCCAGCAGCAGGGGACTAGCGGGAGATCGGTCCTACAATGAGCAGTTCTTC. This codes for CASSRGLAGDRSYNEQFF.

In this sample, this clone turned up a few times. V usage is TRBV7-8 and J usage is TRBJ1-5; 8 bases align to TRBD1. V lost 3 bases, J lost 2 bases, and 3 bases stayed unmatched. The CDR3 sequence is 15 residues long. Germline-derived CDR1 and CDR2 are SGHVS and FQNEAQ. DNA of the CDR3: TGTGCCAGCAGCTTGACAGGGGTAGGCAATCAGCCCCAGCATTTT. Protein: CASSLTGVGNQPQHF.

This chain uses TRBV9 with TRBJ2-3, with 8 bases lining up with TRBD1. Looked up from germline, CDR1 is SGDLS and CDR2 is YYNGEE. Losses at the gene ends were 3 bases for V and 0 bases for J; bases not matched to a gene: 3. The CDR3 totals 15 residues. The CDR3 DNA sequence: TGTGCCAGCAGCGAGAGACAGGGGAGCACAGATACGCAGTATTTT. The encoded protein is CASSERQGSTDTQYF.

The CDR3 spells CASRSTGASSYEQYF. The CDR3 DNA follows: TGTGCCAGCAGGTCTACAGGGGCAAGCTCCTACGAGCAGTACTTC. The chain has TRBV7-9 and TRBJ2-5; 7 bases fit TRBD1. The J call could be wrong; TRBJ2-7 is a better fit for the DNA end. The germline CDR1 and CDR2 sequences are SEHNR and FQNEAQ (reference sequence). The CDR3 is 15 amino acids.

This clone was recorded many times. This sequence joins TRBV18 and TRBJ2-7, with D possibly matching TRBD1 (5 bases). With 1 base removed from V and 9 bases from J, the gap between germline ends came to 10 bases. Per the germline V gene, CDR1 is KGHSH and CDR2 is LQKENI. The CDR3 is 12 amino acids. The CDR3 loop reads CASSPQAGWQYF. The CDR3 nucleotides read TGTGCCAGCTCACCACAGGCAGGGTGGCAGTACTTC.

This clone was detected only a few times. The rearrangement uses TRBV28 and TRBJ1-2; maybe TRBD1 (5 bases). Germline V gene sequence: CDR1 MDHEN, CDR2 SYDVKM. The V and J ends lost 3 bases and 5 bases respectively, with 16 bases between them. This CDR3 has 15 amino acids. CDR3 amino acids: CASSFSHRLGYGYTF. Here the CDR3 DNA reads TGTGCCAGCAGTTTCTCTCACAGGCTAGGGTATGGCTACACCTTC.

This clone was seen only a few times. This chain joins TRBV2 and TRBJ1-2, with TRBD1 matching over 7 bases. Trimming took 5 bases from V and 2 from J; bases not matched to a gene: 5. The CDR3 covers 14 residues. Germline-derived CDR1 and CDR2 are SNHLY and FYNNEI. The CDR3 protein is CASSRDSQNYGYTF. The CDR3 DNA is TGTGCCAGCAGTCGGGACAGCCAAAACTATGGCTACACCTTC.

The chain uses TRBV19 and TRBJ1-4, with TRBD1 matching over 7 bases. Germline V lookup: CDR1 LNHDA, CDR2 SQIVND (reference sequence). The CDR3 is 15 residues long. V lost 4 bases to trimming and J lost 7 bases; unmatched junction nucleotides: 9. The CDR3 DNA reads TGTGCCAGTAGTAAAATTCCAGGGGGAGGTGAAAAACTGTTTTTT. Encoded protein: CASSKIPGGGEKLFF.

The chain uses TRBV7-6 and TRBJ1-2; 9 bases line up with TRBD1. In germline, CDR1 is SGHVS, CDR2 FNYEAQ. The CDR3 has 13 residues. The V and J ends lost 5 bases and 5 bases, in that order; junction bases with no gene match: 3. This CDR3 reads CASSPGQGYGYTF. Written as DNA, the CDR3 is TGTGCCAGCAGCCCTGGACAGGGGTATGGCTACACCTTC.

This clone was observed many times. The chain has TRBV18 and TRBJ2-1, with 12 bases lining up with TRBD2. There are 17 residues in the CDR3. The V and J ends lost 3 bases and 2 bases, in that order; junction bases with no gene match: 5. Germline loops: CDR1 KGHSH, CDR2 LQKENI. The CDR3, as DNA: TGTGCCAGCTCACCCCGCAGACTAGCGGGAGCCTACAATGAGCAGTTCTTC. Translation gives CASSPRRLAGAYNEQFF.